This TCR beta chain was retrieved from a study of blood T cell repertoires in COVID-19. The germline V gene encodes CDR1 SQVTM and CDR2 ANQGSEA. V was clipped by 7 bases and J by 4 bases; unmatched bases: 10. The CDR3 has 14 residues. Repertoires were generated with immunoSEQ multiplex PCR, while TCRdb's copy carries only in-frame clones and drops some. The table lists 95,000 to 120,000 clones, roughly 84% of them singletons. The rearrangement joins TRBV29-1 to TRBJ2-7; 10 nucleotides line up with TRBD1. The TCR comes from a woman aged 70-85 years who had recovered from COVID-19. Specimen: peripheral blood. CDR3 sequence reads: CSAGGGQGSYEQYF. CDR3 nucleotide sequence: TGCAGCGCAGGTGGGGGACAGGGGTCGTACGAGCAGTACTTC.